Below, 27 T cell receptor beta chains from the same sample are listed, as sequenced in a study of graft-versus-host responses after intestinal transplantation (dated by TCRdb to the early 2020s). The sample's time point, from its label and the paper: cells obtained before transplantation from donor or recipient. The method was the immunoSEQ multiplex PCR assay. The source is immuneACCESS, and TCRdb retained only in-frame sequences with V and J called. Part of the clones is not carried over; for the studies checked, unresolved V genes explain less than half of this, and the remainder is unexplained. This sample has around 88,000 clones in its table, and less than 90% of those were observed once. About 18% of the sample is taken by the ten largest. What these receptors recognize is not known. The material sequenced was unstimulated CD8+ T cells sorted from spleen or lymph node cells, taken before intestinal transplant. These receptors came from a human donor who received an intestinal transplant.

This chain connects TRBV28 to TRBJ2-3; TRBD1 matches at 7 bases. Germline CDR1 reads MDHEN; CDR2 reads SYDVKM. V was clipped by 3 bases and J by 5 bases; unmatched bases: 11. The CDR3 covers 16 residues. This CDR3 is CASSFYGTAMRDTQYF. The CDR3 coding sequence is TGTGCCAGCAGTTTCTACGGGACAGCAATGCGAGATACGCAGTATTTT. The complete variable domain, with remaining parts taken from reference TRBV28 and TRBJ2-3, reads DVKVTQSSRYLVKRTGEKVFLECVQDMDHENMFWYRQDPGLGLRLIYFSYDVKMKEKGDIPEGYSVSREKKERFSLILESASTNQTSMYLCASSFYGTAMRDTQYFGPGTRLTVL.

The V gene is TRBV29-1, the J gene TRBJ2-7, with TRBD1 matching over 7 bases. V was pared by 3 bases and J by 6 bases, with 11 bases of the junction left unmatched. The CDR3 consists of 14 residues. The germline V gene encodes CDR1 SQVTM and CDR2 ANQGSEA. In DNA, the CDR3 is TGCAGCGTTGACTCAAGGGGGCTACCTTTCGAGCAGTACTTC. It translates to CSVDSRGLPFEQYF.

The V gene is TRBV5-6, the J gene TRBJ2-3; 13 bases are shared with TRBD2. The ends lost 3 bases at V and 4 bases at J; junction bases unmatched: 5. Germline V gene data show CDR1 as SGHDT and CDR2 as YYEEEE. The CDR3 is 16 residues long. CDR3 loop: CASSSGLAGAADTQYF. The CDR3 DNA sequence: TGTGCCAGCAGCTCTGGACTAGCGGGAGCGGCAGATACGCAGTATTTT. Supplemented by reference TRBV5-6 and TRBJ2-3, the full variable domain reads DAGVTQSPTHLIKTRGQQVTLRCSPKSGHDTVSWYQQALGQGPQFIFQYYEEEERQRGNFPDRFSGHQFPNYSSELNVNALLLGDSALYLCASSSGLAGAADTQYFGPGTRLTVL.

J is TRBJ2-5 and V is TRBV2, with 8 nucleotides matching TRBD2. Germline trimming cut 8 bases from V and 4 bases from J; bases unmatched to any gene: 15. The CDR3 consists of 16 residues. The germline gives CDR1 SNHLY, CDR2 FYNNEI. CDR3 region: CASLTRGAKGGETQYF. CDR3 nucleotides: TGTGCCAGCCTGACGCGGGGGGCCAAAGGAGGAGAGACCCAGTACTTC. Complete variable domain (other parts from reference TRBV2 and TRBJ2-5): EPEVTQTPSHQVTQMGQEVILRCVPISNHLYFYWYRQILGQKVEFLVSFYNNEISEKSEIFDDQFSVERPDGSNFTLKIRSTKLEDSAMYFCASLTRGAKGGETQYFGPGTRLLVL.

The rearrangement links TRBV5-4 to TRBJ2-3; TRBD1 aligns across 8 bases. The CDR3 consists of 15 residues. From germline, CDR1 is SGHNT and CDR2 YYREEE (reference sequence). Unmatched junction bases numbered 6, after V lost 3 bases and J lost 3 bases. The CDR3 sequence is CASSYRDRTTDTQYF. The DNA for the CDR3 is TGTGCCAGCAGCTACCGGGACAGGACGACAGATACGCAGTATTTT.

The V call is TRBV4-1, the J call TRBJ1-2; D unclear. The length of the CDR3 is 14 residues. CDR1 is MGHRA and CDR2 is YSYEKL in the germline V gene. Trimming pared 1 base from V and 1 base from J, leaving 7 bases between. Here the CDR3 DNA reads TGCGCCAGCAGCCAAGGACAATATAACTATGGCTACACCTTC. Its translation: CASSQGQYNYGYTF.

The chain links TRBV7-6 to TRBJ1-4; the D gene is possibly TRBD1 (6 bases). The CDR3 has 14 residues. CDR1 and CDR2 (germline): SGHVS, FNYEAQ. V shed 3 bases and J shed 6 bases, with 11 bases lying between them. CDR3 in DNA: TGTGCCAGCAGCTTCGGTGAGGGGGATGAAAAACTGTTTTTT. Encoded protein: CASSFGEGDEKLFF.

The rearrangement joins TRBV27 to TRBJ1-1; TRBD1 aligns across 7 bases. The CDR3 contains 13 residues. CDR1 MNHEY and CDR2 SMNVEV come from the germline V gene (reference sequence). Trimming removed 6 bases from V and 4 bases from J; junction bases left unmatched: 5. In nucleotides, the CDR3 is TGTGCCAGCAGCTCTAGGACAGGCACTGAAGCTTTCTTT. This encodes CASSSRTGTEAFF.

CDR3 sequence reads: CASSQDPEGDYGYTF. The CDR3 DNA follows: TGCGCCAGCAGCCAAGATCCAGAGGGGGACTATGGCTACACCTTC. The V gene is TRBV4-1, the J gene TRBJ1-2; D is possibly TRBD1 (6 bases). Germline V gene data show CDR1 as MGHRA and CDR2 as YSYEKL. The CDR3 covers 15 residues. V dropped 0 bases and J dropped 3 bases, with 11 bases sitting between them.

The chain joins TRBV4-2 to TRBJ1-5; possibly TRBD1 for D (6 bases). V lost 0 bases to trimming and J lost 0 bases, with 6 bases between them. The CDR3 length is 15 residues. Germline V gives CDR1 LGHNA, CDR2 YNFKEQ. DNA for the CDR3: TGTGCCAGCAGCCAAGAAGGGGGTAGCAATCAGCCCCAGCATTTT. Translation gives CASSQEGGSNQPQHF.

The V and J genes are TRBV5-4 and TRBJ1-1, with a tentative D call TRBD1 (5 bases). The germline V gene has CDR1 SGHNT and CDR2 YYREEE (reference sequence). The length of the CDR3 is 15 residues. V lost 6 bases and J 0 bases, leaving 15 bases between the germline ends. In DNA form, the CDR3 reads TGTGCCAGCACCACCCAAGGGACCCTGAACACTGAAGCTTTCTTT. Its translation is CASTTQGTLNTEAFF.

This clone showed up just a few times. This sequence joins TRBV7-9 and TRBJ2-7; no reliable D call. This CDR3 has 14 residues. Trimming shortened V by 1 base and J by 5 bases, and 12 bases separated the two germline ends. From germline, CDR1 is SEHNR and CDR2 FQNEAQ (reference sequence). The CDR3 bases are TGTGCCAGCAGCTTAGGTTTTCTGGCAAACGAGCAGTACTTC. This sequence encodes CASSLGFLANEQYF.

Notes on this clone: The junction does not match germline at one end; this may be a read error. This sequence joins TRBV7-7 and TRBJ2-1, with 7 positions matching TRBD2. In germline, CDR1 is SSHAT, CDR2 FNYEAQ (reference sequence). The CDR3 sequence is 17 residues long. CDR3 amino acids: CASSLKGAGAFYNEQFF. DNA for the CDR3: TGTGCTAGCAGCTTAAAGGGTGCGGGAGCGTTCTACAATGAGCAGTTCTTC.

The chain links TRBV27 to TRBJ1-2, with D possibly being TRBD1 (6 bases). V lost 10 bases and J lost 3, with 21 bases in between. The germline V gene encodes CDR1 MNHEY and CDR2 SMNVEV (reference sequence). This CDR3 contains 15 residues. The CDR3 coding sequence is TGTGCCACGATTGGACTACAGGGCCGAGACTATGGCTACACCTTC. Translated: CATIGLQGRDYGYTF.

This chain links TRBV9 with TRBJ2-2; 10 bases are a match to TRBD2. V shed 4 bases and J 4 bases; nucleotides not matched to a gene: 7. Germline V gene data show CDR1 as SGDLS and CDR2 as YYNGEE. The CDR3 is 16 amino acids. As DNA, the CDR3 is TGTGCCAGCAGCCAAGCGGGAGGGCCGAGCACCGGGGAGCTGTTTTTT. Protein: CASSQAGGPSTGELFF.

V gene TRBV7-3 combines with J gene TRBJ1-6; the D gene is possibly TRBD1 (6 bases). CDR3 length equals 15 residues. The germline V gene has CDR1 SGHTA and CDR2 FQGTGA. The germline V and J ends were trimmed by 3 bases and 10 bases, with 16 bases remaining between them. CDR3 in amino acids: CASSFEGGYGSPLHF. The CDR3 bases are TGTGCCAGCAGCTTTGAAGGGGGTTACGGATCACCCCTCCACTTT.

V is TRBV5-6 and J is TRBJ1-2, with D hard to call. The CDR3 runs to 13 residues. V was trimmed by 0 bases and J by 5 bases, leaving 8 bases between them. Germline assignment: CDR1 SGHDT and CDR2 YYEEEE. The CDR3 spells CASSLGIGYGYTF. The CDR3 nucleotides read TGTGCCAGCAGCTTGGGCATTGGGTATGGCTACACCTTC.

The DNA of the CDR3 is TGTGCCAGCAGGGAGGGCCCCTACAATGAGCAGTTCTTC. Translated: CASREGPYNEQFF. This sequence joins TRBV28 and TRBJ2-1, with D possibly TRBD2 on 6 matching bases. This CDR3 has 13 residues. V dropped 6 bases and J dropped 2 bases, with 8 bases sitting between them. Per the germline V gene, CDR1 is MDHEN and CDR2 is SYDVKM.

To note about this clone: Compared with germline, one end of the junction differs, possibly owing to a read error. V and J are TRBV7-9 and TRBJ1-2, with D perhaps TRBD1 (5 bases). Germline V gene sequence: CDR1 SEHNR, CDR2 FQNEAQ (reference sequence). The CDR3 has 15 amino acids. The CDR3 is CASSLVQALNYGHTF. The CDR3, as DNA: TGTGCCAGCAGCTTAGTACAGGCCCTCAACTATGGCCACACCTTC.

There are a few counts of this clone. The chain carries TRBV2 and TRBJ2-7; D remains unclear. V shed 7 bases and J shed 2 bases, with 9 bases lying between them. CDR1 is SNHLY and CDR2 is FYNNEI in the germline V gene. The CDR3 runs to 12 residues. The chain's CDR3 is CASNPETYEQYF. The DNA of the CDR3 is TGTGCCAGCAATCCGGAGACCTACGAGCAGTACTTC.

This clone has just one count. The chain joins TRBV4-1 to TRBJ1-1; TRBD1 might be the D (5 bases). Per germline, CDR1 MGHRA and CDR2 YSYEKL. The CDR3 extends over 14 amino acids. V lost 2 bases, J lost 4 bases, and 11 bases lay in between. CDR3 residues: CASSQQGGGTEAFF. CDR3 nucleotides: TGCGCCAGCAGCCAACAGGGCGGGGGCACTGAAGCTTTCTTT.

The V and J genes are TRBV6-5 and TRBJ2-6; the D gene could be TRBD1 or TRBD2 (6 bases each). There are 16 residues in the CDR3. Germline V gene sequence: CDR1 MNHEY, CDR2 SVGAGI. The V and J ends lost 2 bases and 2 bases respectively, with 10 bases between them. The CDR3 nucleotides are TGTGCCAGCAGTTACGGGGGGCCAGCTGGGGCCAACGTCCTGACTTTC. Translated: CASSYGGPAGANVLTF.

This chain links TRBV6-5 with TRBJ1-6, with TRBD1 as a possible D gene (5 bases). Between the trimmed V and J ends, which lost 2 bases and 6 bases, there was a span of 8 bases. CDR1 is MNHEY, CDR2 SVGAGI, per germline. The CDR3 sequence is 14 residues long. CDR3 region: CASSYDSLNSPLHF. The CDR3 DNA is TGTGCCAGCAGTTACGACAGCCTTAATTCACCCCTCCACTTT.

V and J are TRBV12-2 and TRBJ2-5; the table's D call of TRBD2 was not tested on the DNA. The closer fit of TRBJ2-7 to the DNA end suggests the J call may be wrong. TRBV12-2 is a listed pseudogene. The CDR3 contains 18 residues. CDR3 nucleotides: TGTGCAAGTCCTGGGGGGACTAGCTACTCGGCTGGGTACTACGAGCAGTACTTC. Amino acid sequence: CASPGGTSYSAGYYEQYF.

The chain is built from TRBV5-6 and TRBJ2-7; no reliable D call. The germline V gene has CDR1 SGHDT and CDR2 YYEEEE. The germline V and J ends were trimmed by 1 base and 3 bases, with 8 bases remaining between them. The CDR3 runs 13 residues. CDR3 protein: CASSLWESYEQYF. CDR3 DNA: TGTGCCAGCAGCTTGTGGGAAAGCTACGAGCAGTACTTC.

In nucleotides, the CDR3 is TGTGCCAGCAGTTACGGCGAAACACCCTATGGCTACACCTTC. Translating gives CASSYGETPYGYTF. J is TRBJ1-2 and V is TRBV6-5, with D unclear. Germline lookup yields CDR1 MNHEY and CDR2 SVGAGI. The CDR3 has 14 amino acids. Trimming pared 2 bases from V and 4 bases from J, leaving 11 bases between.

This clone turned up a few times. The rearrangement uses TRBV7-6 and TRBJ2-1; maybe TRBD2 (6 bases). This CDR3 has 17 residues. CDR1 is SGHVS and CDR2 is FNYEAQ in the germline V gene. V dropped 3 bases and J dropped 4 bases, with 19 bases sitting between them. DNA for the CDR3: TGTGCCAGCAGCTTGGAGGGTTTCGGACGGACTTACAATGAGCAGTTCTTC. It codes for CASSLEGFGRTYNEQFF.